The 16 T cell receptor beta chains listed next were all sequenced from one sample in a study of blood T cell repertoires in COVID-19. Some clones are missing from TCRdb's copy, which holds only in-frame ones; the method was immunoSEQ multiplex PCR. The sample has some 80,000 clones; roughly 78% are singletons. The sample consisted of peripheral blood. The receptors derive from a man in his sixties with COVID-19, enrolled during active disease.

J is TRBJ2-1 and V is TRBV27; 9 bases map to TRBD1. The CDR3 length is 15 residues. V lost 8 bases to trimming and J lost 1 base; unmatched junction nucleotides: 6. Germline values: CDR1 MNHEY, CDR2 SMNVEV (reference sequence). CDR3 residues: CASRRDRESYNEQFF. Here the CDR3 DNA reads TGTGCCAGCCGCCGGGACAGGGAATCCTACAATGAGCAGTTCTTC.

The CDR3 region is CASSVTGVTEAFF. CDR3 in DNA: TGCGCCAGCAGCGTGACAGGGGTCACTGAAGCTTTCTTT. The chain recombines TRBV5-1 with TRBJ1-1, with 8 nucleotides matching TRBD1. The CDR3 sequence is 13 residues long. The junction had 3 bases not matched to a gene; V was cut back by 4 bases and J by 4 bases. Looked up from germline, CDR1 is SGHRS and CDR2 is YFSETQ.

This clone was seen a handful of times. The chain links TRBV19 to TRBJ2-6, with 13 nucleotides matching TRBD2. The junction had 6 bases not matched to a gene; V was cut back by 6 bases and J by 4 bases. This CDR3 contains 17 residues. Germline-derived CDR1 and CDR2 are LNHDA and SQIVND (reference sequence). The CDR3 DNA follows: TGTGCCAGTAGAAGGACTAGCGGGGGCAGGGGGGCCAACGTCCTGACTTTC. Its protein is CASRRTSGGRGANVLTF. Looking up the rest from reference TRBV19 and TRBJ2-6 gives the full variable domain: DGGITQSPKYLFRKEGQNVTLSCEQNLNHDAMYWYRQDPGQGLRLIYYSQIVNDFQKGDIAEGYSVSREKKESFPLTVTSAQKNPTAFYLCASRRTSGGRGANVLTFGAGSRLTVL.

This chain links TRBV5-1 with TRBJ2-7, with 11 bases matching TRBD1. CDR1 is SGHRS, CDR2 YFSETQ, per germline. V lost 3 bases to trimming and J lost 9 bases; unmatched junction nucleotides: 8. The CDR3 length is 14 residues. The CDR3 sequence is CASSSDRGPLGQYF. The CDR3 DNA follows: TGCGCCAGCAGCTCGGACAGGGGGCCCCTCGGGCAGTACTTC.

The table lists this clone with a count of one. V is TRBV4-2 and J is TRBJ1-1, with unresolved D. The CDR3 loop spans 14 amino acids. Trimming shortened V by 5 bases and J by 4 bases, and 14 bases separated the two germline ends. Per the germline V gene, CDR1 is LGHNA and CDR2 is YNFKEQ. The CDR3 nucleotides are TGTGCCAGCAGCAAGGAAACGGGGAGCACTGAAGCTTTCTTT. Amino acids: CASSKETGSTEAFF.

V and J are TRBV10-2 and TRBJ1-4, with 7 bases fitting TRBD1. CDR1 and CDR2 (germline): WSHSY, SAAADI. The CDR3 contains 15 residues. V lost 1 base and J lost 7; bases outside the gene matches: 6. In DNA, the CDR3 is TGCGCCAGCAGTGAGTACGGGACAGTTAGTGAAAAACTGTTTTTT. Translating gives CASSEYGTVSEKLFF.

CDR3 sequence (DNA): TGTGCCAGCAGCTCCTCACAGAGCTCCTATAATTCACCCCTCCACTTT. It translates to CASSSSQSSYNSPLHF. This chain uses TRBV7-6 with TRBJ1-6; D ambiguous. The V and J ends lost 4 bases and 0 bases respectively, with 10 bases between them. The CDR3 consists of 16 residues. Germline V gene sequence: CDR1 SGHVS, CDR2 FNYEAQ.

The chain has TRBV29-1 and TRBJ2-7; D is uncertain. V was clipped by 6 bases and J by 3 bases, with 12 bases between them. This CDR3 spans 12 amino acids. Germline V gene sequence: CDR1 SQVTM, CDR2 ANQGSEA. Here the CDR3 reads CSVSLRSYEQYF. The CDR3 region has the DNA TGCAGCGTCTCCCTACGGAGCTACGAGCAGTACTTC.

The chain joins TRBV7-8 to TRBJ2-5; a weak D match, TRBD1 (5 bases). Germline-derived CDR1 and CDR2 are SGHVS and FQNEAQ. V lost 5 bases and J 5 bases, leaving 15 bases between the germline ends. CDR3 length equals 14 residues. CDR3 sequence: CASSLWTSPETQYF. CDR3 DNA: TGTGCCAGCAGCCTATGGACATCCCCGGAGACCCAGTACTTC.

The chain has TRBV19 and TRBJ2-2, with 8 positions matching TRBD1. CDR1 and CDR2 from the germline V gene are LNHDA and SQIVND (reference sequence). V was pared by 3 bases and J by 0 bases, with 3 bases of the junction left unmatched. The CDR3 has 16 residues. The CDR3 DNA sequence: TGTGCCAGTAGTATCATACAGGGGGCGAACACCGGGGAGCTGTTTTTT. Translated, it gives CASSIIQGANTGELFF.

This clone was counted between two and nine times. CDR3 DNA: TGTGCTAGTGGTTTGAGCACAGGGGGCGAATCCTACGAGCAGTACTTC. Translated, it gives CASGLSTGGESYEQYF. J is TRBJ2-7 and V is TRBV12-5; TRBD1 matches 9 bases. The trim removed 2 bases at V and 1 base at J, leaving 6 bases unmatched. The CDR3 has 16 amino acids. Germline V gives CDR1 LGHNT, CDR2 FRNRAP.

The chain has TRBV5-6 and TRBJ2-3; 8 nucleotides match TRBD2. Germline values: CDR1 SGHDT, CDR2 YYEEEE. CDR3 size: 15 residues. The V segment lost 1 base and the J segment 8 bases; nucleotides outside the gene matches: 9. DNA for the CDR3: TGTGCCAGCAGCTTGACCGGGAGGGCCGCAGGTACGCAGTATTTT. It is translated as CASSLTGRAAGTQYF. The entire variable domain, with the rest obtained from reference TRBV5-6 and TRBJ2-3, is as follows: DAGVTQSPTHLIKTRGQQVTLRCSPKSGHDTVSWYQQALGQGPQFIFQYYEEEERQRGNFPDRFSGHQFPNYSSELNVNALLLGDSALYLCASSLTGRAAGTQYFGPGTRLTVL.

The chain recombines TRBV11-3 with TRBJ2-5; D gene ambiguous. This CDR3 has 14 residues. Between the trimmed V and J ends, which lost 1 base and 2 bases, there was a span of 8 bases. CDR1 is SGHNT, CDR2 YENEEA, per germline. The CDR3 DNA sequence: TGTGCCAGCAGCTTAGTTAACGGTCAAGAGACCCAGTACTTC. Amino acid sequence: CASSLVNGQETQYF.

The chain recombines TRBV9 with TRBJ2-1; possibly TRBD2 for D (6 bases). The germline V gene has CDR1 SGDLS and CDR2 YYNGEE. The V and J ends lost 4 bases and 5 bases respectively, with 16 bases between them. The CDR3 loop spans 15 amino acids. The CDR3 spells CASSPRVAANNEQFF. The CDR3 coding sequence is TGTGCCAGCAGCCCCAGAGTAGCGGCGAACAATGAGCAGTTCTTC.

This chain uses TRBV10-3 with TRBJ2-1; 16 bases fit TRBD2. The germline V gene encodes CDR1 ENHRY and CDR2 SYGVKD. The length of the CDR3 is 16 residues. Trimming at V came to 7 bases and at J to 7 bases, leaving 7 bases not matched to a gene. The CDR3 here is CAIMGTSGRALNEQFF. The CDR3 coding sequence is TGTGCCATCATGGGGACTAGCGGGAGGGCCTTAAATGAGCAGTTCTTC.

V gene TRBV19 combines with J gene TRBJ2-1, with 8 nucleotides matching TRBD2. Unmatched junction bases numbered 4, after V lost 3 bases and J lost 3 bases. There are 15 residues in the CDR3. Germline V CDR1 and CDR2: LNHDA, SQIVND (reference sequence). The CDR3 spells CASSMNSGGYNEQFF. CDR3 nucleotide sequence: TGTGCCAGTAGTATGAACAGCGGGGGCTACAATGAGCAGTTCTTC.